This T cell receptor beta chain comes out of a study of blood T cell repertoires in COVID-19. Background on the study: Whether acute or convalescent, the COVID-19 samples came from the United States, Italy and Spain. T cells, B-cell-depleted T cells, or PBMCs supplied cDNA or gDNA.

In the original processing: Using reference gene primer amplification, nucleated cell counts were estimated. The repertoire was sequenced with immunoSEQ multiplex PCR; TCRdb's copy has only in-frame clones and lacks some. That table furnishes V, J and clone size, whereas the DNA furnished D and trimming. Of under 250,000 clones listed, roughly 85% are singletons. This clone came up a few times. V lost 0 bases, J lost 8 bases, and 15 bases lay in between. CDR3 size: 15 residues. The germline V gene has CDR1 SGDLS and CDR2 YYNGEE. The rearrangement uses TRBV9 and TRBJ2-1, with a tentative D call TRBD1 (5 bases). This receptor was obtained from a woman aged 40 to 50 with active or convalescent COVID-19. The sample taken for sequencing was peripheral blood. CDR3 sequence: CASSVGYPPRDEQFF. CDR3 nucleotides: TGTGCCAGCAGCGTAGGGTACCCCCCCAGGGATGAGCAGTTCTTC.